These T cell receptor beta chains were read from a single sample in a study of blood T cell dynamics during melanoma immunotherapy. The repertoire was sequenced with immunoSEQ multiplex PCR; TCRdb's copy has only in-frame clones and lacks some. The repertoire has approximately 25,000 clones, around 85% of them found once; the top ten carry 4.6%. This specimen was blood, taken from a patient treated with checkpoint blockade. The origin of the receptors is a human donor with melanoma. Both conserved end residues are part of each CDR3. D genes are given only for firm matches. The size entry is marked missing in some rows and otherwise reads once, few, many or a size class.

>TRBJ1-4|once|TRBD1|TRBV2
TGTGCCAGCACCGGACAGGGTGTATTGATGAATGAAAAACTGTTTTTT
CASTGQGVLMNEKLFF
>TRBJ1-6|.|TRBD1|TRBV7-8
TGTGCCAGCACCCCCCAGACAGGGGATTCACCCCTCCACTTT
CASTPQTGDSPLHF
>TRBJ2-7|.|.|TRBV11-3
TGTGCCAGCAGCTTTAAACAGGGTGGCGAGCAGTACTTC
CASSFKQGGEQYF
>TRBJ2-7|.|.|TRBV2
TGTGCCAGCACCCTAGGGACTGCCTACGAGCAGTACTTC
CASTLGTAYEQYF
>TRBJ2-6|once|TRBD1|TRBV18
TGTGCCAGCTCACCAGAGACAGGGGGCTCTGGGGCCAACGTCCTGACTTTC
CASSPETGGSGANVLTF
>TRBJ2-2|.|TRBD2|TRBV5-1
TGCGCCAGCAGCTCGGGACTAGCGGGAGGGCTTGTGGAGCTGTTTTTT
CASSSGLAGGLVELFF
>TRBJ1-3|.|.|TRBV5-6
TGTGCCAGCAGCTTGGAAGTCAGCTCTGGAAACACCATATATTTT
CASSLEVSSGNTIYF
>TRBJ2-3|.|.|TRBV29-1
TGCAGCGGTGGTAGCACAGATACGCAGTATTTT
CSGGSTDTQYF
>TRBJ2-5|.|.|TRBV7-6
TGTGCCAGCAGTTATTACCGACAGGAGGCCGAGACCCAGTACTTC
CASSYYRQEAETQYF
>TRBJ1-6|.|TRBD1|TRBV29-1
TGCAGCGCAACCCAGGGGGCCGATTCACCCCTCCACTTT
CSATQGADSPLHF
>TRBJ2-2|.|TRBD1|TRBV6-5
TGTGCCAGCAGTCCCCCAGGGGGGAACACCGGGGAGCTGTTTTTT
CASSPPGGNTGELFF
>TRBJ2-7|once|TRBD2|TRBV5-1
TGCGCCAGCAGCCCCCGTGCCCTAGCGGGAGACGAGCAGTACTTC
CASSPRALAGDEQYF
>TRBJ1-5|.|.|TRBV28
TGTGCCAGCAGTTTATACGCAGGTAGCAATCAGCCCCAGCATTTT
CASSLYAGSNQPQHF
>TRBJ2-2|once|TRBD2|TRBV27
TGTGCCAGCAGAACCCGACTAGCGGCCGGGGAGCTGTTTTTT
CASRTRLAAGELFF
>TRBJ2-7|.|.|TRBV2
TGTGCCGGCGCGGGACAGACAGGCCTCGAGCAGTACTTC
CAGAGQTGLEQYF
>TRBJ2-3|.|TRBD2|TRBV4-2
TGTGCCAGCAGCCCACCCCCAAGAGGTAGCGGGAGGGCCTCAGACACAGATACGCAGTATTTT
CASSPPPRGSGRASDTDTQYF